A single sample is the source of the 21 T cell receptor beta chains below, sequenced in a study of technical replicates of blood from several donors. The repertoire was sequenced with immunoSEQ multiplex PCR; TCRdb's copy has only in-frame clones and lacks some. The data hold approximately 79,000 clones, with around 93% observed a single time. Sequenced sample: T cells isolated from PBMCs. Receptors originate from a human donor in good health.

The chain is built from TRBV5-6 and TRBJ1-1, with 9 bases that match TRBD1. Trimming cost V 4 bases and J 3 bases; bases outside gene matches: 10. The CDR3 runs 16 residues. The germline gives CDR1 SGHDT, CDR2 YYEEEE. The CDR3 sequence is CASSEDRGTLYTEAFF. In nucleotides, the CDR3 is TGTGCCAGCAGCGAGGACAGGGGAACGCTATACACTGAAGCTTTCTTT.

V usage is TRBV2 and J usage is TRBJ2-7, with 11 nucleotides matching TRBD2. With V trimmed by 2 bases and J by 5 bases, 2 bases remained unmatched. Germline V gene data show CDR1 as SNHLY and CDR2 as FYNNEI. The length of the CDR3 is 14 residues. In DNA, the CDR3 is TGTGCCAGCAGTGAACTAGCGGGGGGTCACGAGCAGTACTTC. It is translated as CASSELAGGHEQYF.

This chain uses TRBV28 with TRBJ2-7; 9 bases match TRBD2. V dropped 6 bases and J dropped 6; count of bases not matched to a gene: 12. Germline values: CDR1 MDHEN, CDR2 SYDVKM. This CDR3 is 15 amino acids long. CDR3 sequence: CASRNSGSSATEQYF. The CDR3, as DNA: TGTGCCAGCAGAAATAGCGGGAGTTCAGCTACCGAGCAGTACTTC.

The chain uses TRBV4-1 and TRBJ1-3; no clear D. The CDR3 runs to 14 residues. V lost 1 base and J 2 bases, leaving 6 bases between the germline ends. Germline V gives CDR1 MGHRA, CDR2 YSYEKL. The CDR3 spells CASSQGGAGNTIYF. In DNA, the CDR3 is TGCGCCAGCAGCCAAGGCGGGGCTGGAAACACCATATATTTT.

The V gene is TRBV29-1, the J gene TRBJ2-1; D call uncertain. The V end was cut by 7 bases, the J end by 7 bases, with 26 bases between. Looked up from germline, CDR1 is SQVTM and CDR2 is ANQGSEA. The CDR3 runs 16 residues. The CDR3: CSALPGGSDKWNEQFF. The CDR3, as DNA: TGCAGCGCCCTCCCAGGTGGTTCAGATAAGTGGAATGAGCAGTTCTTC.

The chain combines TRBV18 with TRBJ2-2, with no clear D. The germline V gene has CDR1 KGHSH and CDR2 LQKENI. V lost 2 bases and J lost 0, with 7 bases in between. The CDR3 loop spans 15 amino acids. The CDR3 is CASSPRDTNTGELFF. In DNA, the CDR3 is TGTGCCAGCTCACCAAGAGATACGAACACCGGGGAGCTGTTTTTT. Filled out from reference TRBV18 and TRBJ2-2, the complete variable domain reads NAGVMQNPRHLVRRRGQEARLRCSPMKGHSHVYWYRQLPEEGLKFMVYLQKENIIDESGMPKERFSAEFPKEGPSILRIQQVVRGDSAAYFCASSPRDTNTGELFFGEGSRLTVL.

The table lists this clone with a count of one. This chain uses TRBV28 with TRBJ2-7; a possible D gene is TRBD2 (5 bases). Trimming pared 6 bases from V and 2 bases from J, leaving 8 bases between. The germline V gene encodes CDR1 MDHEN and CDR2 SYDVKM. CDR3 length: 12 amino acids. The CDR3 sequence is CASSSGTYEQYF. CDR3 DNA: TGTGCCAGCAGCTCGGGAACCTACGAGCAGTACTTC.

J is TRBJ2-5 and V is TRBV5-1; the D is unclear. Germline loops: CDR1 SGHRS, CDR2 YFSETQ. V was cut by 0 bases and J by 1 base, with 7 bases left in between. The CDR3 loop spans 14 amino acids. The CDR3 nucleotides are TGCGCCAGCAGCTTGGATGGCAGCCAAGAGACCCAGTACTTC. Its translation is CASSLDGSQETQYF.

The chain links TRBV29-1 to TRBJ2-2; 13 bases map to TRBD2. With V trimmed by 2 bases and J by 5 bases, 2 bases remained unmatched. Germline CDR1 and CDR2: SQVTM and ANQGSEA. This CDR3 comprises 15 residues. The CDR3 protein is CSVETGLAGTGELFF. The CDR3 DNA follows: TGCAGCGTTGAAACGGGACTAGCGGGGACCGGGGAGCTGTTTTTT.

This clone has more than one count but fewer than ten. The CDR3 bases are TGTGCCTGGAGCCCTGAGGCCACTGAAGCTTTCTTT. It encodes CAWSPEATEAFF. The gene calls are TRBV30 and TRBJ1-1; no definite D call. Germline V gene lookup returns CDR1 GTSNPN and CDR2 SVGIG (reference sequence). This CDR3 comprises 12 residues. V lost 3 bases, J lost 4 bases, and 9 bases lay in between.

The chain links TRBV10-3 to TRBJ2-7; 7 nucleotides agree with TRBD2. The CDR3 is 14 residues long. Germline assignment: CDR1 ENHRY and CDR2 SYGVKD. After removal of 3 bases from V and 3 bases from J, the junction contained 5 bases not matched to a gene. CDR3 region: CAISDAREDYEQYF. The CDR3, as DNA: TGTGCCATCAGTGACGCCCGGGAGGACTACGAGCAGTACTTC.

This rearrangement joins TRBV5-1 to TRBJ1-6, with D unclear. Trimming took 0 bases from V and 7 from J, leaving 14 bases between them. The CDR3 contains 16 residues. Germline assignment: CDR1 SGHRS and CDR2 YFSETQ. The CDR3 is CASSLDPAGINSPLHF. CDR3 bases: TGCGCCAGCAGCTTGGATCCGGCGGGGATAAATTCACCCCTCCACTTT.

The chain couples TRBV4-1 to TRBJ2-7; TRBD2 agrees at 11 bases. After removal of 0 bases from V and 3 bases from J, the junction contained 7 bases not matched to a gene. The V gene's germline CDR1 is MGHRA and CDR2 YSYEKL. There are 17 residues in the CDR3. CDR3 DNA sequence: TGCGCCAGCAGCCAAGATCGGTCTGGGACTAGCGGCTACGAGCAGTACTTC. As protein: CASSQDRSGTSGYEQYF.

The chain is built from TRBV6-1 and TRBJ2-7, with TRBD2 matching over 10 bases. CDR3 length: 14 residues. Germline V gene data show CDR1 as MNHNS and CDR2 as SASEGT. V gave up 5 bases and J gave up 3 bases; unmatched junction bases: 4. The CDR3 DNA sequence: TGTGCCAGCAGTCCCGAGCGGGGGGGCTACGAGCAGTACTTC. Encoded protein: CASSPERGGYEQYF.

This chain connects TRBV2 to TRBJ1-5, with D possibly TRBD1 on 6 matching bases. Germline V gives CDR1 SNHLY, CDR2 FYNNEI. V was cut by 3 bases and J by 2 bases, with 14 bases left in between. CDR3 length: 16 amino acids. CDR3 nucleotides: TGTGCCAGCAGTGAGATCAGGGGCAGTGGCAATCAGCCCCAGCATTTT. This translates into CASSEIRGSGNQPQHF.

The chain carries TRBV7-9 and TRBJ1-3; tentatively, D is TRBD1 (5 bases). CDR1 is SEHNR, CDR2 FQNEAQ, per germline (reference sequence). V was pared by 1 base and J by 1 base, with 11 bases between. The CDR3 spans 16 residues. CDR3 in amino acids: CASSLGQFGSGNTIYF. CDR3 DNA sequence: TGTGCCAGCAGCTTAGGACAGTTTGGGTCTGGAAACACCATATATTTT.

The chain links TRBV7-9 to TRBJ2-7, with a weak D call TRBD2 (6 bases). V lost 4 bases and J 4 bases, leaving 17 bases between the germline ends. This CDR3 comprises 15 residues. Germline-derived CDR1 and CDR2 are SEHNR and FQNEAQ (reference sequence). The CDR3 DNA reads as TGTGCCAGCAGCTCAAATGACGGGGGATTTTACGAGCAGTACTTC. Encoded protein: CASSSNDGGFYEQYF.

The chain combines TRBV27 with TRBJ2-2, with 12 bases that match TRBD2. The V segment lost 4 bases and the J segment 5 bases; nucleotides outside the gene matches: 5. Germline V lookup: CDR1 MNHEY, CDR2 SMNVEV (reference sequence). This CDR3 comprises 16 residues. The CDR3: CASSSLAGGGTGELFF. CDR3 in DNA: TGTGCCAGCAGTTCACTAGCGGGAGGAGGAACCGGGGAGCTGTTTTTT.

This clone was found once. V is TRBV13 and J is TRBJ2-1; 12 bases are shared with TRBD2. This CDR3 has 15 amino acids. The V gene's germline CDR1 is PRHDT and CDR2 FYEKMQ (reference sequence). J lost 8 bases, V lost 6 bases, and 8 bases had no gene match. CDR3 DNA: TGTGCCAGCAGTTCTAGCGGGGGGGCCCGTTATGAGCAGTTCTTC. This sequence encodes CASSSSGGARYEQFF.

CDR3 DNA sequence: TGTGCCAGCAGCGTACTAGACTATGGCTACACCTTC. This codes for CASSVLDYGYTF. The chain couples TRBV9 to TRBJ1-2; D unresolved. CDR3 length equals 12 residues. Trimming pared 1 base from V and 3 bases from J, leaving 4 bases between. The V gene's germline CDR1 is SGDLS and CDR2 YYNGEE.

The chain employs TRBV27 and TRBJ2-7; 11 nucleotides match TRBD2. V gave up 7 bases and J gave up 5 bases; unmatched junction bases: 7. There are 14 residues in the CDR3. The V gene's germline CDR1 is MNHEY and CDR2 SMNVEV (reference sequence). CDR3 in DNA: TGTGCCAGCAAAACTAGCGGGAGCCATGACGAGCAGTACTTC. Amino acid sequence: CASKTSGSHDEQYF.